This TCR beta chain was sequenced for a study of radiation and T cells in renal cell carcinoma. The repertoire was sequenced with immunoSEQ multiplex PCR; TCRdb's copy has only in-frame clones and lacks some. The repertoire holds approximately 86,000 clones, with approximately 86% as singletons. V was clipped by 7 bases and J by 3 bases, with 18 bases between them. CDR3 length: 14 residues. Germline V gives CDR1 SQVTM, CDR2 ANQGSEA. The sample's time point: blood 4 weeks post-SBRT, at nephrectomy. Described treatment: 15 Gy SBRT to primary tumor, nephrectomy 4 weeks later. General study findings and limits: In blood, top tumor clones expanded by 2 weeks, shrinking by 4.

The sample holds a few counts of this clone. Its antigen is undetermined. Here the sequenced sample was blood, taken from a patient whose treatment included radiotherapy and nephrectomy. The TCR was taken from a man aged 45 to 65 with renal cell carcinoma. The chain combines TRBV29-1 with TRBJ2-5; D not certain. In nucleotides, the CDR3 is TGCAGCGCCTCGAGTGTGAGTGACAAAGAGACCCAGTACTTC. Its protein is CSASSVSDKETQYF.